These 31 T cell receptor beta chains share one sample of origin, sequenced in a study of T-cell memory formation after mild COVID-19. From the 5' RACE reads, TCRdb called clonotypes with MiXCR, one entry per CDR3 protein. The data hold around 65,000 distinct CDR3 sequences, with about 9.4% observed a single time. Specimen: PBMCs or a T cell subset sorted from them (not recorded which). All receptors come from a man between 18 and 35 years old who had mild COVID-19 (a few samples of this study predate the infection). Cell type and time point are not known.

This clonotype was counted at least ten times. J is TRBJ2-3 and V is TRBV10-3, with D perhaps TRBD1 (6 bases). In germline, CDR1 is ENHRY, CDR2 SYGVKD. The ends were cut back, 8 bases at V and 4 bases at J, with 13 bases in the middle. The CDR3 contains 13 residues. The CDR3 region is CAIGQLEADTQYF. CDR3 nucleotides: TGTGCCATCGGACAGCTTGAGGCAGATACGCAGTATTTT.

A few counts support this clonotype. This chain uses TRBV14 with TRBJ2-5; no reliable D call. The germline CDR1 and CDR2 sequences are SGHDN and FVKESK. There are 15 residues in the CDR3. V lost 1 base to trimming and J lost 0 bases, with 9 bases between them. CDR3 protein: CASSQGLVYQETQYF. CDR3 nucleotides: TGTGCCAGCAGCCAAGGATTGGTGTACCAAGAGACCCAGTACTTC.

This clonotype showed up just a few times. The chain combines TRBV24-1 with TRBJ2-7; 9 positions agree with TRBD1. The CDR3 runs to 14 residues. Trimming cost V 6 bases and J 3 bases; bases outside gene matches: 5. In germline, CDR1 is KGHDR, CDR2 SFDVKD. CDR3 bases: TGTGCCACCAGTCGGGGACAGGGTAGCTACGAGCAGTACTTC. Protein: CATSRGQGSYEQYF.

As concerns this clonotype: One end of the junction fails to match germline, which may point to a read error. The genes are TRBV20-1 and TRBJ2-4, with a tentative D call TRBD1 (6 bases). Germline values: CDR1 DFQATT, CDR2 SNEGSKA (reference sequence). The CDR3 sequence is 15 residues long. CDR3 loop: CSARGGAGAKNIKYF. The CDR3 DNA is TGCAGTGCTAGAGGAGGCGCAGGGGCCAAAAACATTAAGTACTTC.

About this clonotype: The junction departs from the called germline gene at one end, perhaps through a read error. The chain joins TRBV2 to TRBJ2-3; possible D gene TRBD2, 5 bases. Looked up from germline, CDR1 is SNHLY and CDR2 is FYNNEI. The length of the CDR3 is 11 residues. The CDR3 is CSNLGEDTQYF. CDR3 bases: TGCTCCAACCTCGGGGAGGATACGCAGTATTTT.

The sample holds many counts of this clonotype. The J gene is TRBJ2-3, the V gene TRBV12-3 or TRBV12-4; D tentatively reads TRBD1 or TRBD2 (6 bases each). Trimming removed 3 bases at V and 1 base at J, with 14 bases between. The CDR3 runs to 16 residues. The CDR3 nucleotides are TGTGCCAGCAGTTTCTCCGGGGGCGCTGGCACAGATACGCAGTATTTT. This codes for CASSFSGGAGTDTQYF.

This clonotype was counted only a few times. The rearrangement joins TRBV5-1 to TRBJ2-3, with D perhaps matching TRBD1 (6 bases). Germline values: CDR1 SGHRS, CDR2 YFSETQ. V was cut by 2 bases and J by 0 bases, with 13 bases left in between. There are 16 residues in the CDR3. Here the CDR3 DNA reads TGCGCCAGCAGCTTAGGACAGTCCACTAGCACAGATACGCAGTATTTT. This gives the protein CASSLGQSTSTDTQYF.

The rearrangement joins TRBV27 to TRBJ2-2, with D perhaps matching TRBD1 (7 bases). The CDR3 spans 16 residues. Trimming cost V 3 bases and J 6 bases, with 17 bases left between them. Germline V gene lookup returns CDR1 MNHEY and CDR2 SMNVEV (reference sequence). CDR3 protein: CASSFFQGGIPGELFF. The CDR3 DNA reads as TGTGCCAGCAGTTTTTTTCAGGGGGGCATCCCCGGGGAGCTGTTTTTT.

DNA of the CDR3: TGCGCCAGCAAGTCCGGGACTTCCCAAGAGACCCAGTACTTC. Protein product: CASKSGTSQETQYF. The chain carries TRBV5-1 and TRBJ2-5; TRBD2 is a possible D gene (6 bases). The CDR3 contains 14 residues. V gave up 6 bases and J gave up 1 base, with 13 bases separating them. Germline V lookup: CDR1 SGHRS, CDR2 YFSETQ.

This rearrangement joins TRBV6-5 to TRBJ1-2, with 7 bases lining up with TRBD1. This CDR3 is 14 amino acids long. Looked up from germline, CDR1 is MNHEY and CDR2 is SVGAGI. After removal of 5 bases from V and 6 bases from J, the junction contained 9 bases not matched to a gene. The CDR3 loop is CASSPGQPIHGYTF. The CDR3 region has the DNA TGTGCCAGCAGTCCGGGACAGCCAATTCATGGCTACACCTTC.

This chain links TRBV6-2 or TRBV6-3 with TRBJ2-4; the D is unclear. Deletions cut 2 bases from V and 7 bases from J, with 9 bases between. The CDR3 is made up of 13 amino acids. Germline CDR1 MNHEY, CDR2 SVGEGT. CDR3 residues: CASSYRMANIQYF. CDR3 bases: TGTGCCAGCAGTTACCGGATGGCGAACATTCAGTACTTC.

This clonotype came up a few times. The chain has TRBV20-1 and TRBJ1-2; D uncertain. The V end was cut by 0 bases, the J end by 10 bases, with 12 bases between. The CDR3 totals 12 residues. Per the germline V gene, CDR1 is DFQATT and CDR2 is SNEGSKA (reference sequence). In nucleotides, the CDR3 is TGCAGTGCTAGAGACGACTCGGAGTTCTACACCTTC. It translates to CSARDDSEFYTF.

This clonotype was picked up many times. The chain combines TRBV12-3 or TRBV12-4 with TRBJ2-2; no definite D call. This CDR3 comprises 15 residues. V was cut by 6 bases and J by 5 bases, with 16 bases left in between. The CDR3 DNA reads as TGTGCCAGCAGCCCCTCCGGACGGCAGACCGGGGAGCTGTTTTTT. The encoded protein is CASSPSGRQTGELFF.

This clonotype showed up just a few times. As DNA, the CDR3 is TGCAGGGTAAAGAGGTATAGCAATCAGCCCCAGCATTTT. This sequence encodes CRVKRYSNQPQHF. The rearrangement joins TRBV20-1 to TRBJ1-5; D remains ambiguous. This CDR3 contains 13 residues. Germline loops: CDR1 DFQATT, CDR2 SNEGSKA (reference sequence).

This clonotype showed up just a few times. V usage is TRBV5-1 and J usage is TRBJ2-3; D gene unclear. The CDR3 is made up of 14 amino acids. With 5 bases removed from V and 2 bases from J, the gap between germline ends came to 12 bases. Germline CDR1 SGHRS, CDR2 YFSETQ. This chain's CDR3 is CASRGPGTTDTQYF. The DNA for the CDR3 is TGCGCCAGCAGAGGCCCGGGTACCACAGATACGCAGTATTTT.

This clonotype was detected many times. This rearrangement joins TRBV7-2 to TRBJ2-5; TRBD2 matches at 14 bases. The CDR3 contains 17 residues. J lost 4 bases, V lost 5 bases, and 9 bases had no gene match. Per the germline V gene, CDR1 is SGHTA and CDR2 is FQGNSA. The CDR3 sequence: CASSRGTSGGGRETQYF. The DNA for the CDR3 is TGTGCCAGCAGCAGAGGGACTAGCGGGGGAGGTAGAGAGACCCAGTACTTC.

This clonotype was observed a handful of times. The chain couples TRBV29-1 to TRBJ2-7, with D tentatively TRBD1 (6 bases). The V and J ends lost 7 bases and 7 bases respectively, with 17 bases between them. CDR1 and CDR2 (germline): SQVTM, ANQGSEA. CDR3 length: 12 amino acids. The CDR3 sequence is CSAWDTFGEQYF. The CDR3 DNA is TGCAGCGCTTGGGACACCTTCGGGGAGCAGTACTTC.

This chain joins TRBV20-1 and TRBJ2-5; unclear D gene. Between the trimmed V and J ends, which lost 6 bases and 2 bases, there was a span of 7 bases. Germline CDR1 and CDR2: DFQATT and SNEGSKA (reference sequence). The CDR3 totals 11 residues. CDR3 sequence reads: CSAPLQETQYF. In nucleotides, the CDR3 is TGCAGTGCCCCCCTGCAAGAGACCCAGTACTTC.

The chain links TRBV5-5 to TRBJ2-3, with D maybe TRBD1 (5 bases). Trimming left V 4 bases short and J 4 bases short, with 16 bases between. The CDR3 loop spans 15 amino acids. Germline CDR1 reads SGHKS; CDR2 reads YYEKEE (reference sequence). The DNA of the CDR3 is TGTGCCAGCAGCCTAGGGGATAAGTTGGCAGATACGCAGTATTTT. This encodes CASSLGDKLADTQYF. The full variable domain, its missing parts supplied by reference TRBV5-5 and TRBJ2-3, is DAGVTQSPTHLIKTRGQQVTLRCSPISGHKSVSWYQQVLGQGPQFIFQYYEKEERGRGNFPDRFSARQFPNYSSELNVNALLLGDSALYLCASSLGDKLADTQYFGPGTRLTVL.

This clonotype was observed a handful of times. The CDR3 DNA reads as TGTGCCAGCAGTTCAGAAAATACCAATCAGCCCCAGCATTTT. It codes for CASSSENTNQPQHF. The rearrangement joins TRBV12-3 or TRBV12-4 to TRBJ1-5; D remains unclear. V lost 4 bases and J lost 3, with 10 bases in between. This CDR3 contains 14 residues.

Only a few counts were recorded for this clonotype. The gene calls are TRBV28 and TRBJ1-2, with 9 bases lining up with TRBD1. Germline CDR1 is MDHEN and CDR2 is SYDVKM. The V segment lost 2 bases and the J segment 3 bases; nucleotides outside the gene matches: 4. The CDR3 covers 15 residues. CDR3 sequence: CASSLRDREDYGYTF. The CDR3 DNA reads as TGTGCCAGCAGTTTAAGGGACAGGGAAGACTATGGCTACACCTTC.

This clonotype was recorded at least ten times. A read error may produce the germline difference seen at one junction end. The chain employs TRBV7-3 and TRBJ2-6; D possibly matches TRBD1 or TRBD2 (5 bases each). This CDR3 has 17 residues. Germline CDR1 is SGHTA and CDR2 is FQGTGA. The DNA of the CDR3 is TGTGCCAGCAGTTTAACCGGGACGCCCTCTGGGGCCAACGTCCTGACTTTC. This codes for CASSLTGTPSGANVLTF.

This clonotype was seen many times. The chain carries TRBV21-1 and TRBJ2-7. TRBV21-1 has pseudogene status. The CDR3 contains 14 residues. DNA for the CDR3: TGTGCCAGCAGCAAGGACGAGGGCTCCTACGAGCAGTACTTC. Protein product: CASSKDEGSYEQYF.

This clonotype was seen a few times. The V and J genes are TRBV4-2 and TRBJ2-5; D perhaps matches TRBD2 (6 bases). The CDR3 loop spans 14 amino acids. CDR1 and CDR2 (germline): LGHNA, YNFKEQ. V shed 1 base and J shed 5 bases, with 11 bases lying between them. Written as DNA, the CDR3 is TGTGCCAGCAGCCAAGGGTCGGCGGGGGAGACCCAGTACTTC. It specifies CASSQGSAGETQYF.

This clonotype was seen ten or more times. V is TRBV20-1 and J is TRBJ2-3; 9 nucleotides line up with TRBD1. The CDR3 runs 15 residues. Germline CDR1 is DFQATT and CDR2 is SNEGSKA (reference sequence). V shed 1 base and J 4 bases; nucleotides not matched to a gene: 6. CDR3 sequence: CSARAGTGLADTQYF. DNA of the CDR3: TGCAGTGCTAGAGCCGGGACAGGGCTAGCAGATACGCAGTATTTT.

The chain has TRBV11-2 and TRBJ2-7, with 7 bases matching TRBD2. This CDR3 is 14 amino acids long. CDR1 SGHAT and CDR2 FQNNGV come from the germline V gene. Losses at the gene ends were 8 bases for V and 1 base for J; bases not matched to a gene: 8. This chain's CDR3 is CASRTTSASYEQYF. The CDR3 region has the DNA TGTGCCAGCCGAACCACTAGCGCTTCCTACGAGCAGTACTTC.

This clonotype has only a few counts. In DNA form, the CDR3 reads TGCGCCAGCAGCAAAGGGGACAGACGGGGGACTGAAGCTTTCTTT. This codes for CASSKGDRRGTEAFF. This sequence joins TRBV5-1 and TRBJ1-1, with 7 bases aligning to TRBD1. This CDR3 region has 15 residues. V lost 4 bases to trimming and J lost 5 bases; unmatched junction nucleotides: 11. Germline CDR1 is SGHRS and CDR2 is YFSETQ. Complete variable domain (other parts from reference TRBV5-1 and TRBJ1-1): KAGVTQTPRYLIKTRGQQVTLSCSPISGHRSVSWYQQTPGQGLQFLFEYFSETQRNKGNFPGRFSGRQFSNSRSEMNVSTLELGDSALYLCASSKGDRRGTEAFFGQGTRLTVV.

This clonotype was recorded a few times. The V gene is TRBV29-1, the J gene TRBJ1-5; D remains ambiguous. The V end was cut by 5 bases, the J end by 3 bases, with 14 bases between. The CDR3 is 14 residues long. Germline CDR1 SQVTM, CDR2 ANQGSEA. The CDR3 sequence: CSVRDGNPNQPQHF. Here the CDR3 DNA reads TGCAGCGTTCGCGACGGGAACCCCAATCAGCCCCAGCATTTT.

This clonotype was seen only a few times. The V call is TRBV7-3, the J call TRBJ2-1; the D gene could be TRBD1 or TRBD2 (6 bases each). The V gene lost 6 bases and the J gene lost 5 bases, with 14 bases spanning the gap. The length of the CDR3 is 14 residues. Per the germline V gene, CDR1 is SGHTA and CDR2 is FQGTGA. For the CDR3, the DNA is TGTGCCAGCAGAAAGGGGGGACTTAACAATGAGCAGTTCTTC. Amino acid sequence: CASRKGGLNNEQFF.

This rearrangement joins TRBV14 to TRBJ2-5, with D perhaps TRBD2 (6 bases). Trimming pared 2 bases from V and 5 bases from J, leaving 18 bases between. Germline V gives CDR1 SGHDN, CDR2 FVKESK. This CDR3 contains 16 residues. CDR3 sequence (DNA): TGTGCCAGCAGCCAAAGGAGGGGCAGAACGGGGGAGACCCAGTACTTC. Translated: CASSQRRGRTGETQYF.

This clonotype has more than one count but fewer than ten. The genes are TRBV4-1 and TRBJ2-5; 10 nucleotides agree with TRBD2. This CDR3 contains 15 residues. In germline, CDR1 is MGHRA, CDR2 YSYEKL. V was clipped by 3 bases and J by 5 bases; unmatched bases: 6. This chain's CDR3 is CASSHLAGVGETQYF. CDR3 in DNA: TGCGCCAGCAGCCATCTAGCGGGGGTTGGGGAGACCCAGTACTTC.